The 18 T cell receptor beta chains presented below share a single source sample, sequenced in a study of T cell responses to AZD1222 COVID-19 vaccine. Measured with immunoSEQ multiplex PCR; TCRdb has only the in-frame clones, and not every one. The table records about 180,000 clones, about 91% of them present only once. The specimen was peripheral blood, collected on day 0 of AZD1222 vaccination. The receptors come from an adult in good health.

The V call is TRBV15, the J call TRBJ1-1; possible D gene TRBD1, 5 bases. The germline CDR1 and CDR2 sequences are LNHNV and YYDKDF (reference sequence). This CDR3 contains 14 residues. The V gene lost 4 bases and the J gene lost 1 base, with 10 bases spanning the gap. CDR3 nucleotides: TGTGCCACCAGCAATTTAGGGGAGAACACTGAAGCTTTCTTT. Protein: CATSNLGENTEAFF. The complete variable domain, with remaining parts taken from reference TRBV15 and TRBJ1-1, reads DAMVIQNPRYQVTQFGKPVTLSCSQTLNHNVMYWYQQKSSQAPKLLFHYYDKDFNNEADTPDNFQSRRPNTSFCFLDIRSPGLGDTAMYLCATSNLGENTEAFFGQGTRLTVV.

The chain joins TRBV27 to TRBJ2-7, with a weak D call TRBD1 (7 bases). There are 17 residues in the CDR3. The germline V and J ends were trimmed by 4 bases and 1 base, with 20 bases remaining between them. Germline CDR1 MNHEY, CDR2 SMNVEV (reference sequence). CDR3 in DNA: TGTGCCAGCAGTTCCTCGACAGGGACTGGGACTTCCTACGAGCAGTACTTC. It yields the protein CASSSSTGTGTSYEQYF.

V and J are TRBV9 and TRBJ2-5; 9 positions match TRBD2. The trim removed 0 bases at V and 1 base at J, leaving 4 bases unmatched. The germline CDR1 and CDR2 sequences are SGDLS and YYNGEE. The CDR3 has 16 residues. CDR3 region: CASSVGRGGSQETQYF. The CDR3, as DNA: TGTGCCAGCAGCGTAGGGCGGGGGGGGAGCCAAGAGACCCAGTACTTC.

The chain couples TRBV6-5 to TRBJ2-7; maybe TRBD1 (5 bases). The CDR3 totals 13 residues. Trimming left V 5 bases short and J 1 base short, with 9 bases between. Germline CDR1 reads MNHEY; CDR2 reads SVGAGI. In DNA form, the CDR3 reads TGTGCCAGCAGTCGACAGCATTCCTACGAGCAGTACTTC. This gives the protein CASSRQHSYEQYF.

This clone has just a few counts. The rearrangement links TRBV7-3 to TRBJ1-2, with a possible D match to TRBD1 (6 bases). V lost 5 bases and J 6 bases, leaving 13 bases between the germline ends. Germline V gene lookup returns CDR1 SGHTA and CDR2 FQGTGA. CDR3 size: 13 residues. The CDR3 here is CASSIAAGDGYTF. The DNA of the CDR3 is TGTGCCAGCAGCATCGCGGCAGGGGATGGCTACACCTTC. Full variable domain (remainder filled in from reference TRBV7-3 and TRBJ1-2): GAGVSQTPSNKVTEKGKYVELRCDPISGHTALYWYRQSLGQGPEFLIYFQGTGAADDSGLPNDRFFAVRPEGSVSTLKIQRTERGDSAVYLCASSIAAGDGYTFGSGTRLTVV.

V usage is TRBV6-2 or TRBV6-3 and J usage is TRBJ2-5; possibly TRBD1 for D (5 bases). Germline CDR1 MNHEY, CDR2 SVGEGT. The length of the CDR3 is 15 residues. Trimming removed 0 bases at V and 1 base at J, with 9 bases between. CDR3 region: CASSYSGHLQETQYF. CDR3 coding DNA: TGTGCCAGCAGTTACTCAGGACACCTCCAAGAGACCCAGTACTTC.

The genes are TRBV30 and TRBJ1-5, with D uncertain. The CDR3 is 15 amino acids. With 0 bases removed from V and 4 bases from J, the gap between germline ends came to 13 bases. CDR1 and CDR2 (germline): GTSNPN, SVGIG (reference sequence). The CDR3 nucleotides are TGTGCCTGGAGTGTACGATGGCAAGAGAATCAGCCCCAGCATTTT. Translation gives CAWSVRWQENQPQHF.

This clone was counted a few times. The V call is TRBV10-1, the J call TRBJ1-1; D perhaps matches TRBD1 (5 bases). CDR3 length: 15 residues. V shed 2 bases and J shed 4 bases, with 14 bases lying between them. Germline V lookup: CDR1 WNHNN, CDR2 SYGVQD (reference sequence). The CDR3 region has the DNA TGCGCCAGCAGTGAGAGCGGCAGGGAACGCACTGAAGCTTTCTTT. Residues: CASSESGRERTEAFF.

Worth noting for this clone: Other DNA sequences in this sample translate to the same CDR3. V is TRBV27 and J is TRBJ2-7; D gene uncertain. CDR3 size: 11 residues. Deletions cut 3 bases from V and 5 bases from J, with 5 bases between. In germline, CDR1 is MNHEY, CDR2 SMNVEV (reference sequence). CDR3 loop: CASSFSNEQYF. The CDR3 bases are TGTGCCAGCAGTTTCTCAAACGAGCAGTACTTC.

This chain links TRBV5-1 with TRBJ1-4; D might be TRBD1 (5 bases). The CDR3 is 14 residues long. Trimming pared 0 bases from V and 5 bases from J, leaving 8 bases between. Germline V gene sequence: CDR1 SGHRS, CDR2 YFSETQ. Here the CDR3 DNA reads TGCGCCAGCAGCTTGGGGCAGGGAAATGAAAAACTGTTTTTT. Its protein is CASSLGQGNEKLFF.

This clone was recorded only once. This rearrangement joins TRBV7-6 to TRBJ2-3, with 7 bases aligning to TRBD2. Germline CDR1 reads SGHVS; CDR2 reads FNYEAQ. The CDR3 extends over 16 amino acids. Trimming took 5 bases from V and 2 from J; bases not matched to a gene: 10. In DNA, the CDR3 is TGTGCCAGCAGCCCATCGCTAGCGGACTCCACAGATACGCAGTATTTT. It is translated as CASSPSLADSTDTQYF.

This clone was seen once. The CDR3 sequence: CASSSKGNTEAFF. The CDR3 nucleotides read TGTGCCAGCAGTTCTAAGGGGAACACTGAAGCTTTCTTT. This chain connects TRBV12-3 or TRBV12-4 to TRBJ1-1; D is uncertain. The CDR3 is made up of 13 amino acids. V lost 4 bases to trimming and J lost 1 base, with 7 bases between them.

This clone was observed once. The CDR3 loop reads CASSLGRGIMNTEAFF. CDR3 sequence (DNA): TGTGCCAGCAGCTTGGGCCGGGGGATAATGAACACTGAAGCTTTCTTT. This chain links TRBV5-8 with TRBJ1-1; D possibly corresponds to TRBD1 (5 bases). V dropped 0 bases and J dropped 0 bases, with 12 bases sitting between them. Germline assignment: CDR1 SGHTS and CDR2 YDEGEE. CDR3 length equals 16 residues. Drawing the rest from reference TRBV5-8 and TRBJ1-1, the complete variable domain is EAGVTQSPTHLIKTRGQQATLRCSPISGHTSVYWYQQALGLGLQFLLWYDEGEERNRGNFPPRFSGRQFPNYSSELNVNALELEDSALYLCASSLGRGIMNTEAFFGQGTRLTVV.

In its sample, this clone was seen a few times. The chain couples TRBV7-9 to TRBJ1-5; weak D call: TRBD1 (6 bases). Germline V gives CDR1 SEHNR, CDR2 FQNEAQ (reference sequence). V was pared by 5 bases and J by 9 bases, with 17 bases between. CDR3 size: 14 residues. CDR3 DNA: TGTGCCAGCAGCCGGGAGGGGGGTTCGTGGCCCCAGCATTTT. Amino acid sequence: CASSREGGSWPQHF.

CDR3 sequence reads: CASSAGTGVRPQHF. CDR3 DNA sequence: TGTGCCAGCAGCGCGGGGACAGGGGTTCGGCCCCAGCATTTT. The chain joins TRBV9 to TRBJ1-5; 10 bases fit TRBD1. The ends lost 3 bases at V and 9 bases at J; junction bases unmatched: 6. Germline V gene sequence: CDR1 SGDLS, CDR2 YYNGEE. CDR3 length: 14 amino acids. The full variable domain, in which reference TRBV9 and TRBJ1-5 provide the parts outside the CDR3, is DSGVTQTPKHLITATGQRVTLRCSPRSGDLSVYWYQQSLDQGLQFLIQYYNGEERAKGNILERFSAQQFPDLHSELNLSSLELGDSALYFCASSAGTGVRPQHFGDGTRLSIL.

This clone came up once. V and J are TRBV28 and TRBJ1-4; possible D gene TRBD1, 5 bases. Trimming stripped 4 bases from V and 10 bases from J, with 10 bases between. The CDR3 length is 12 residues. Germline lookup yields CDR1 MDHEN and CDR2 SYDVKM. The CDR3 bases are TGTGCCAGCAGTTCCACTCAGGGAAAACTGTTTTTT. Translated: CASSSTQGKLFF.

The V gene is TRBV4-3, the J gene TRBJ2-3; D not certain. The CDR3 is 15 amino acids. V dropped 0 bases and J dropped 0 bases, with 7 bases sitting between them. Looked up from germline, CDR1 is LGHNA and CDR2 is YSLEER. The CDR3: CASSQEVASTDTQYF. The CDR3 DNA is TGCGCCAGCAGCCAAGAGGTGGCTAGCACAGATACGCAGTATTTT.

The chain has TRBV7-9 and TRBJ2-5; 12 bases align to TRBD1. The ends lost 4 bases at V and 5 bases at J; junction bases unmatched: 5. The CDR3 consists of 15 residues. Germline V lookup: CDR1 SEHNR, CDR2 FQNEAQ (reference sequence). The CDR3, as DNA: TGTGCCAGCAGCTCCGGGACAGGGGGCGTCGAGACCCAGTACTTC. It specifies CASSSGTGGVETQYF.